The next 22 T cell receptor beta chains were all read from a single sample in a study of a mutant IDH1 vaccine in newly diagnosed glioma. Measured with immunoSEQ multiplex PCR; TCRdb has only the in-frame clones, and not every one. The sample records about 63,000 clones, over 70% being singletons. Time point defined: baseline, week 1 (first vaccination visit). Treatment defined: pre-vaccination baseline after standard-of-care therapy. The sequences come from peripheral blood mononuclear cells (PBMCs), collected from a glioma patient treated with radiotherapy, temozolomide or both. The receptors stem from a woman aged 18 to 35 with glioma. Some clones in this sample may be carry-over from other donors' samples.

This clone was recorded once. CDR3 DNA: TGTGCCAGTATGGTCGGGAACACTGAAGCTTTCTTT. Protein sequence: CASMVGNTEAFF. This chain uses TRBV19 with TRBJ1-1; D gene unclear. The CDR3 runs to 12 residues. Germline CDR1 LNHDA, CDR2 SQIVND (reference sequence). Trimming pared 7 bases from V and 1 base from J, leaving 7 bases between.

This sequence joins TRBV5-1 and TRBJ2-6; no firm D call. The CDR3 is 15 amino acids. Germline V lookup: CDR1 SGHRS, CDR2 YFSETQ. With 6 bases removed from V and 0 bases from J, the gap between germline ends came to 10 bases. The CDR3 DNA sequence: TGCGCCAGCACCCCAGGTGACTCTGGGGCCAACGTCCTGACTTTC. Translated, it gives CASTPGDSGANVLTF.

The chain recombines TRBV25-1 with TRBJ1-4; perhaps TRBD1 as D (5 bases). Germline values: CDR1 MGHDK, CDR2 SYGVNS. The CDR3 totals 16 residues. V lost 1 base and J 3 bases, leaving 12 bases between the germline ends. The CDR3 DNA reads as TGTGCCAGCAGTGAATTCGGGGGAACTGCTAATGAAAAACTGTTTTTT. Translated: CASSEFGGTANEKLFF.

This sequence joins TRBV6-5 and TRBJ2-7; D not resolved. Between the trimmed V and J ends, which lost 10 bases and 1 base, there was a span of 17 bases. The CDR3 contains 14 residues. Per the germline V gene, CDR1 is MNHEY and CDR2 is SVGAGI. The CDR3 DNA follows: TGTGCCACCATGGTTAGGTTTTCTTCCTACGAGCAGTACTTC. Its protein is CATMVRFSSYEQYF.

The V and J genes are TRBV13 and TRBJ1-2, with 7 bases matching TRBD1. Per germline, CDR1 PRHDT and CDR2 FYEKMQ (reference sequence). This CDR3 region has 17 residues. V lost 5 bases and J lost 0; bases outside the gene matches: 12. The CDR3 sequence: CASSALPQGISNYGYTF. The CDR3 DNA follows: TGTGCCAGCAGCGCCCTCCCACAGGGGATCTCTAACTATGGCTACACCTTC.

This chain links TRBV2 with TRBJ1-6; unclear D gene. Germline V gene lookup returns CDR1 SNHLY and CDR2 FYNNEI. The V gene lost 4 bases and the J gene lost 0 bases, with 13 bases spanning the gap. The CDR3 is 17 residues long. The CDR3 region has the DNA TGTGCCAGCAGTGGGACCGCTGGCAGCTCCTATAATTCACCCCTCCACTTT. Translated, it gives CASSGTAGSSYNSPLHF.

This clone occurred once. This rearrangement joins TRBV28 to TRBJ1-4; D possibly corresponds to TRBD1 (6 bases). CDR1 and CDR2 from the germline V gene are MDHEN and SYDVKM. This CDR3 has 15 amino acids. The germline V and J ends were trimmed by 8 bases and 4 bases, with 17 bases remaining between them. The CDR3: CASHIGGLDNEKLFF. The DNA of the CDR3 is TGTGCCAGCCACATTGGGGGGCTAGATAATGAAAAACTGTTTTTT.

The gene calls are TRBV4-1 and TRBJ2-3, with 7 bases matching TRBD1. The length of the CDR3 is 17 residues. V dropped 1 base and J dropped 0; count of bases not matched to a gene: 7. Germline CDR1 is MGHRA and CDR2 is YSYEKL. The CDR3 loop reads CASSQGPTGSSTDTQYF. As DNA, the CDR3 is TGCGCCAGCAGCCAAGGACCGACAGGGTCGAGCACAGATACGCAGTATTTT.

This sequence joins TRBV4-2 and TRBJ1-1; D is undetermined. V was trimmed by 2 bases and J by 0 bases, leaving 10 bases between them. Germline V lookup: CDR1 LGHNA, CDR2 YNFKEQ. CDR3 length: 15 residues. The CDR3 is CASSQYLSLNTEAFF. CDR3 bases: TGTGCCAGCAGCCAATATCTCAGTTTGAACACTGAAGCTTTCTTT.

The rearrangement joins TRBV9 to TRBJ2-5; maybe TRBD2 (6 bases). Trimming pared 0 bases from V and 5 bases from J, leaving 14 bases between. This CDR3 spans 15 amino acids. CDR1 SGDLS and CDR2 YYNGEE come from the germline V gene. The CDR3 sequence: CASSVATGEGETQYF. In DNA form, the CDR3 reads TGTGCCAGCAGCGTAGCTACGGGGGAAGGGGAGACCCAGTACTTC.

The V and J genes are TRBV5-6 and TRBJ2-7; D not resolved. Trimming shortened V by 5 bases and J by 0 bases, and 12 bases separated the two germline ends. The CDR3 has 14 amino acids. CDR1 SGHDT and CDR2 YYEEEE come from the germline V gene. Here the CDR3 DNA reads TGTGCCAGCAGTCGTGGACGGCTCTCCTACGAGCAGTACTTC. Translating it yields CASSRGRLSYEQYF.

The genes are TRBV6-5 and TRBJ2-7; D uncertain. CDR1 and CDR2 (germline): MNHEY, SVGAGI. V dropped 8 bases and J dropped 3 bases, with 5 bases sitting between them. CDR3 length equals 10 residues. CDR3 in DNA: TGTGCCAGCGGAGTCTACGAGCAGTACTTC. Translating it yields CASGVYEQYF.

The rearrangement joins TRBV5-1 to TRBJ2-2, with a possible D match to TRBD1 (6 bases). V gave up 4 bases and J gave up 4 bases, with 17 bases separating them. Germline lookup yields CDR1 SGHRS and CDR2 YFSETQ. This CDR3 contains 16 residues. The CDR3 protein is CASSVLELGGTGELFF. The CDR3 DNA follows: TGCGCCAGCAGCGTCTTAGAACTAGGGGGCACCGGGGAGCTGTTTTTT.

The sample holds a few counts of this clone. This sequence joins TRBV4-3 and TRBJ1-2, with 7 bases lining up with TRBD1. There are 14 residues in the CDR3. The V and J ends lost 3 bases and 4 bases, in that order; junction bases with no gene match: 5. From germline, CDR1 is LGHNA and CDR2 YSLEER. The DNA for the CDR3 is TGCGCCAGCAGCCAGGGCAGGGGGGGCTATGGCTACACCTTC. Amino acid sequence: CASSQGRGGYGYTF.

This chain connects TRBV4-2 to TRBJ2-4; D may be TRBD1 (5 bases). Germline values: CDR1 LGHNA, CDR2 YNFKEQ. The CDR3 has 13 amino acids. Trimming took 6 bases from V and 7 from J, leaving 13 bases between them. This CDR3 reads CASRGADENIQYF. CDR3 nucleotides: TGTGCCAGCAGAGGGGCAGACGAGAACATTCAGTACTTC.

This sequence joins TRBV5-1 and TRBJ2-7; unclear D gene. The CDR3 length is 11 residues. Germline V CDR1 and CDR2: SGHRS, YFSETQ. V lost 3 bases to trimming and J lost 0 bases, with 1 base between them. The CDR3 DNA is TGCGCCAGCAGCTCCTCCTACGAGCAGTACTTC. The encoded protein is CASSSSYEQYF.

The chain recombines TRBV25-1 with TRBJ2-5; D is uncertain. Germline-derived CDR1 and CDR2 are MGHDK and SYGVNS. This CDR3 spans 13 amino acids. V gave up 7 bases and J gave up 4 bases, with 13 bases separating them. The CDR3 bases are TGTGCCAGCACCGCATCGGCAGCAGAGACCCAGTACTTC. Protein sequence: CASTASAAETQYF.

The chain is built from TRBV6-1 and TRBJ2-2, with D unresolved. Between the trimmed V and J ends, which lost 5 bases and 6 bases, there was a span of 10 bases. The germline gives CDR1 MNHNS, CDR2 SASEGT. CDR3 length: 13 residues. The CDR3 spells CASSLRSAGELFF. The CDR3 DNA reads TGTGCCAGCAGTCTTAGAAGTGCCGGGGAGCTGTTTTTT.

The chain employs TRBV7-2 and TRBJ1-2; 9 bases agree with TRBD1. After removal of 3 bases from V and 8 bases from J, the junction contained 7 bases not matched to a gene. The CDR3 totals 14 residues. Germline CDR1 reads SGHTA; CDR2 reads FQGNSA. The CDR3 DNA is TGTGCCAGCAGCTTCCCCAGGACAGGGGCAGGCTACACCTTC. This gives the protein CASSFPRTGAGYTF.

The genes are TRBV12-1 and TRBJ2-2; the table's D call, TRBD2, was not checked against the DNA. TRBV12-1 is an annotated pseudogene. The CDR3 is made up of 13 amino acids. The CDR3 protein is CASSGGEPGELFF. CDR3 nucleotide sequence: TGTGCCAGCAGCGGAGGGGAGCCCGGGGAGCTGTTTTTT.

The V gene is TRBV7-9, the J gene TRBJ2-7; D may be TRBD2 (6 bases). The CDR3 has 16 amino acids. Germline V gives CDR1 SEHNR, CDR2 FQNEAQ (reference sequence). V was clipped by 4 bases and J by 2 bases, with 18 bases between them. In DNA form, the CDR3 reads TGTGCCAGCAGCTCCTCTATTAGCGGTACTCCCTACGAGCAGTACTTC. This translates into CASSSSISGTPYEQYF.

The chain carries TRBV5-6 and TRBJ1-1; D is unclear. Trimming removed 1 base from V and 0 bases from J, with 7 bases in between. The CDR3 loop spans 14 amino acids. Germline V lookup: CDR1 SGHDT, CDR2 YYEEEE. For the CDR3, the DNA is TGTGCCAGCAGCTTGTTGCCTATGAACACTGAAGCTTTCTTT. It specifies CASSLLPMNTEAFF. The full variable domain, completed using reference TRBV5-6 and TRBJ1-1, is DAGVTQSPTHLIKTRGQQVTLRCSPKSGHDTVSWYQQALGQGPQFIFQYYEEEERQRGNFPDRFSGHQFPNYSSELNVNALLLGDSALYLCASSLLPMNTEAFFGQGTRLTVV.